This T cell receptor beta chain was recovered during a study of cytomegalovirus exposure and HLA in healthy donors. CDR1 SGDLS and CDR2 YYNGEE come from the germline V gene. This CDR3 region has 16 residues. Trimming at V came to 0 bases and at J to 4 bases, leaving 7 bases not matched to a gene. The PCR had 60 Vbeta and 13 Jbeta primers. The protocol was immunoSEQ multiplex PCR, while the TCRdb copy is restricted to in-frame clones and leaves out a portion. The sample lists approximately 200,000 clones, roughly four fifths seen once, with about 1.9% in the top ten. The TCR was taken from a man under 40 in good health and CMV-seronegative. The V gene is TRBV9, the J gene TRBJ2-1; TRBD2 aligns across 7 bases. The source material was PBMCs. CDR3 protein: CASSVGASGPYNEQFF. CDR3 coding DNA: TGTGCCAGCAGCGTAGGGGCTAGCGGACCTTACAATGAGCAGTTCTTC.